The clone carrying this T cell receptor beta chain was observed many times. Its cognate antigen is unknown. Selection for sequencing was limited to patients who had shown CD8+CD57+ cell expansion by flow cytometry. This record belongs to a study of CD8+CD57+ T cells in acquired aplastic anemia. The study, taken as a whole, reports: Patients and controls turned out to have 25 to 35 CD8+ CDR3 sequences in common.

According to the study, genomic DNA was the template for TCR beta VDJ and CDR3 profiling. Using its own MiXCR run on the reads, TCRdb lists one record per CDR3 protein. The sample holds about 180,000 distinct CDR3 sequences, 48% seen once. Unmatched junction bases numbered 3, after V lost 3 bases and J lost 0 bases. This CDR3 has 16 amino acids. Germline lookup yields CDR1 LNHNV and CDR2 YYDKDF (reference sequence). The chain employs TRBV15 and TRBJ1-3; TRBD1 aligns across 9 bases. This TCR came from a human donor with aplastic anemia. Sequencing was performed on sorted CD4+, CD8+, or CD8+CD57+ T cells (not recorded which) from PBMCs. In nucleotides, the CDR3 is TGTGCCACCAGCAGTGGACAGGGGCTCTCTGGAAACACCATATATTTT. Amino acids: CATSSGQGLSGNTIYF.